This is a list of T cell receptor beta chains from one sample in a study of blood T cells in healthy people across ages. TCRdb processed the 5' RACE reads anew with MiXCR; each CDR3 protein has one entry. The sample yields about 1,000,000 distinct CDR3 sequences, 35% to 50% seen once. The sequenced sample consisted of blood. The receptors originated from a woman aged 55-69 years in good health. Each CDR3 is given with its conserved first and last residue. A D gene is named only where the DNA matches it firmly. Expanded clones get a size class; other rows say once, few or many, or leave the size out.

clone_size	d_call	v_call	j_call	cdr3_aa	cdr3_nt
NA	TRBD1	TRBV27	TRBJ2-5	CASGDREGETQYF	TGTGCCAGCGGTGACAGGGAAGGCGAGACCCAGTACTTC
NA	NA	TRBV6-1	TRBJ2-3	CASRIQPTDTQYF	TGTGCCAGCAGGATTCAGCCCACAGATACGCAGTATTTT
NA	TRBD2	TRBV2	TRBJ2-3	CASSVQREGGDTQYF	TGTGCCAGCAGTGTGCAGCGGGAGGGGGGAGATACGCAGTATTTT
NA	NA	TRBV2	TRBJ2-7	CASSPGQGGCEQYF	TGTGCCAGCAGTCCCGGGCAGGGGGGCTGCGAGCAGTACTTC
few	NA	TRBV27	TRBJ2-6	CASSRGPAGANVLTF	TGTGCCAGCAGCAGGGGTCCTGCCGGGGCCAACGTCCTGACTTTC
NA	NA	TRBV6-1	TRBJ1-5	CASSELDGENNQPQHF	TGTGCCAGCAGTGAACTGGACGGAGAAAACAATCAGCCCCAGCATTTT
NA	NA	TRBV5-1	TRBJ2-5	CASSSGNNYGQYF	TGCGCCAGCTCGTCCGGCAACAACTACGGGCAGTACTTC
NA	TRBD1	TRBV7-6	TRBJ1-6	CASSSYRGRNNSPLHF	TGTGCCAGCAGCTCCTACAGGGGACGGAACAATTCACCCCTCCACTTT
few	NA	TRBV7-2	TRBJ2-5	CASSLTGYETQYF	TGTGCCAGCAGCTTAACAGGGTATGAGACCCAGTACTTC
NA	TRBD2	TRBV20-1	TRBJ2-1	CSARDLSGRSCSFYNEQFF	TGCAGTGCTAGAGACCTTAGCGGGAGGTCCTGTTCGTTCTACAATGAGCAGTTCTTC
NA	TRBD2	TRBV2	TRBJ2-3	CASSRRTSVADTQYF	TGTGCCAGCAGCCGGCGGACTAGCGTGGCAGATACGCAGTATTTT
once	NA	TRBV5-1	TRBJ1-1	CASSSPTGEAEAFF	TGCGCCAGCAGCTCGCCGACAGGAGAGGCCGAAGCTTTCTTT
NA	NA	TRBV9	TRBJ2-3	CASSPPSTQYF	TGTGCCAGCAGCCCTCCAAGTACGCAGTATTTT
NA	TRBD1	TRBV6-5	TRBJ1-2	CASSYSRQGNYGYTF	TGTGCCAGCAGTTACTCGAGACAGGGGAACTATGGCTACACCTTC
few	NA	TRBV3-1	TRBJ2-5	CASTQGGGGFQETQYF	TGTGCCAGCACCCAGGGAGGAGGGGGCTTCCAAGAGACCCAGTACTTC